These 24 T cell receptor beta chains came from one sample sequenced in a study of blood T cell repertoires in COVID-19. Clones were read by immunoSEQ multiplex PCR, and TCRdb kept only the in-frame ones, dropping some. The sample includes roughly 670,000 clones, about nine tenths seen only once; the top ten take roughly 0.26%. The specimen sequenced was peripheral blood. The receptors here all came from a woman between 18 and 30 years old with acute or convalescent COVID-19.

This clone was detected only a few times. V and J are TRBV30 and TRBJ1-2, with a weak D call TRBD1 (6 bases). Germline V gene sequence: CDR1 GTSNPN, CDR2 SVGIG (reference sequence). The CDR3 runs 15 residues. V gave up 0 bases and J gave up 8 bases, with 19 bases separating them. The CDR3 sequence: CAWSVRLGQGIGYTF. Written as DNA, the CDR3 is TGTGCCTGGAGTGTTCGCTTAGGCCAGGGGATAGGCTACACCTTC.

This chain links TRBV19 with TRBJ1-4; TRBD1 matches at 7 bases. The CDR3 totals 13 residues. Germline V gives CDR1 LNHDA, CDR2 SQIVND (reference sequence). The V gene end was trimmed by 5 bases and the J gene end by 9 bases; junction bases not matched to a gene: 6. The CDR3 loop reads CASSSRQGQKLFF. DNA of the CDR3: TGTGCCAGTAGTTCCCGACAGGGCCAAAAACTGTTTTTT.

V is TRBV11-2 and J is TRBJ1-5; D call uncertain. The CDR3 spans 15 residues. From germline, CDR1 is SGHAT and CDR2 FQNNGV. Trimming removed 4 bases at V and 1 base at J, with 11 bases between. CDR3 in amino acids: CASSSKSGSNQPQHF. In DNA form, the CDR3 reads TGTGCCAGCAGCTCGAAATCGGGGAGCAATCAGCCCCAGCATTTT.

The sample holds one count of this clone. V usage is TRBV19 and J usage is TRBJ2-6; tentative D call: TRBD1 (5 bases). Germline V gives CDR1 LNHDA, CDR2 SQIVND (reference sequence). The CDR3 spans 16 residues. The V and J ends lost 1 base and 2 bases respectively, with 9 bases between them. This CDR3 reads CASSIGPRAGANVLTF. CDR3 sequence (DNA): TGTGCCAGTAGTATAGGCCCCAGGGCTGGGGCCAACGTCCTGACTTTC.

For the CDR3, the DNA is TGTGCCAGCAGCTTCAGTGGAGGAACTTTCTTT. It codes for CASSFSGGTFF. The V call is TRBV12-1, the J call TRBJ1-1. TRBV12-1 is shown as a pseudogene. The CDR3 runs 11 residues.

The rearrangement links TRBV9 to TRBJ1-3, with D hard to call. Trimming shortened V by 0 bases and J by 0 bases, and 7 bases separated the two germline ends. This CDR3 comprises 15 residues. Germline assignment: CDR1 SGDLS and CDR2 YYNGEE. CDR3 coding DNA: TGTGCCAGCAGCGTAGGCCCCGGCTCTGGAAACACCATATATTTT. It encodes CASSVGPGSGNTIYF.

CDR3 sequence: CASSPPPSRYNEQFF. In nucleotides, the CDR3 is TGTGCCAGCAGCCCCCCGCCTAGCAGGTACAATGAGCAGTTCTTC. This sequence joins TRBV13 and TRBJ2-1; possible D gene TRBD2, 5 bases. Trimming stripped 5 bases from V and 4 bases from J, with 15 bases between. Germline V gene data show CDR1 as PRHDT and CDR2 as FYEKMQ (reference sequence). This CDR3 has 15 residues. Supplemented by reference TRBV13 and TRBJ2-1, the full variable domain reads AAGVIQSPRHLIKEKRETATLKCYPIPRHDTVYWYQQGPGQDPQFLISFYEKMQSDKGSIPDRFSAQQFSDYHSELNMSSLELGDSALYFCASSPPPSRYNEQFFGPGTRLTVL.

The rearrangement uses TRBV7-8 and TRBJ1-2; a weak D match, TRBD1 (6 bases). CDR3 length: 15 residues. Trimming removed 5 bases from V and 4 bases from J, with 17 bases in between. Per the germline V gene, CDR1 is SGHVS and CDR2 is FQNEAQ. CDR3 nucleotides: TGTGCCAGCAGCGTCAGACAGGTTTCGGTCTATGGCTACACCTTC. Translated: CASSVRQVSVYGYTF.

This clone came up a few times. The CDR3 sequence is CASSVDLAGNEQFF. In DNA form, the CDR3 reads TGTGCCAGCAGCGTAGACCTGGCGGGCAATGAGCAGTTCTTC. This chain links TRBV9 with TRBJ2-1; a weak D match, TRBD2 (5 bases). The CDR3 sequence is 14 residues long. V was clipped by 0 bases and J by 6 bases, with 10 bases between them. Germline assignment: CDR1 SGDLS and CDR2 YYNGEE.

V is TRBV19 and J is TRBJ2-5; D possibly corresponds to TRBD1 (5 bases). The CDR3 is 14 residues long. Germline V gene sequence: CDR1 LNHDA, CDR2 SQIVND (reference sequence). Trimming removed 1 base from V and 2 bases from J, with 8 bases in between. The CDR3 DNA reads TGTGCCAGTAGTATAGCGGACACTCAAGAGACCCAGTACTTC. Translating it yields CASSIADTQETQYF.

This clone was detected only once. In the same sample, other DNA sequences code for this CDR3. The chain carries TRBV5-1 and TRBJ2-1; 9 nucleotides agree with TRBD1. The J segment lost 1 base and the V segment lost 3 bases, leaving 2 bases of the junction unmatched. CDR3 length: 15 residues. The germline CDR1 and CDR2 sequences are SGHRS and YFSETQ. CDR3 bases: TGCGCCAGCAGCTCTGGACAGGGGTCCTACAATGAGCAGTTCTTC. Amino acids: CASSSGQGSYNEQFF.

The chain uses TRBV24-1 and TRBJ1-5; D ambiguous. V lost 6 bases, J lost 5 bases, and 13 bases lay in between. Germline CDR1 reads KGHDR; CDR2 reads SFDVKD. The CDR3 covers 14 residues. This CDR3 reads CATSRTRMDQPQHF. In DNA form, the CDR3 reads TGTGCCACCAGTCGAACCAGGATGGATCAGCCCCAGCATTTT.

This chain joins TRBV5-8 and TRBJ1-1, with D unclear. Germline loops: CDR1 SGHTS, CDR2 YDEGEE. V lost 6 bases, J lost 4 bases, and 16 bases lay in between. This CDR3 contains 14 residues. CDR3 loop: CASTLSPSVTEAFF. CDR3 DNA sequence: TGTGCCAGCACCCTTTCCCCTTCGGTCACTGAAGCTTTCTTT.

This chain uses TRBV6-5 with TRBJ1-2; possible D gene TRBD1, 5 bases. Deletions cut 2 bases from V and 8 bases from J, with 15 bases between. The V gene's germline CDR1 is MNHEY and CDR2 SVGAGI. The CDR3 covers 14 residues. The DNA of the CDR3 is TGTGCCAGCAGTTACACAGGCCTACCCTTAGGCTACACCTTC. Protein product: CASSYTGLPLGYTF.

The V gene is TRBV10-3, the J gene TRBJ1-5, with D possibly TRBD1 on 6 matching bases. V dropped 2 bases and J dropped 0 bases, with 11 bases sitting between them. Germline V gene lookup returns CDR1 ENHRY and CDR2 SYGVKD. CDR3 size: 16 residues. CDR3 DNA sequence: TGTGCCATCAGTGAGGGGGGCTGGTATAGCAATCAGCCCCAGCATTTT. Protein sequence: CAISEGGWYSNQPQHF.

The rearrangement uses TRBV4-3 and TRBJ2-3; D gene unclear. The length of the CDR3 is 16 residues. Germline V gene lookup returns CDR1 LGHNA and CDR2 YSLEER. V was pared by 3 bases and J by 4 bases, with 17 bases between. Here the CDR3 reads CASSHHLLAEADTQYF. DNA for the CDR3: TGCGCCAGCAGCCACCACCTGTTAGCTGAAGCAGATACGCAGTATTTT.

The J gene is TRBJ2-7, the V gene TRBV7-9; 8 nucleotides align to TRBD2. The germline V gene has CDR1 SEHNR and CDR2 FQNEAQ (reference sequence). This CDR3 contains 13 residues. V was clipped by 7 bases and J by 5 bases; unmatched bases: 7. CDR3 amino acids: CASTSLAGHEQYF. CDR3 nucleotide sequence: TGTGCCAGCACCAGCCTAGCGGGCCACGAGCAGTACTTC.

The rearrangement uses TRBV3-1 (or the pseudogene TRBV3-2) and TRBJ1-3; D unclear. The V gene's germline CDR1 is LGHDT and CDR2 YNNKEL (reference sequence). V lost 5 bases to trimming and J lost 1 base, with 9 bases between them. CDR3 size: 14 residues. The CDR3 region has the DNA TGTGCCAGCAGCTCCCTCGGGTCTGGAAACACCATATATTTT. It yields the protein CASSSLGSGNTIYF.

The J gene is TRBJ1-1, the V gene TRBV9, with 9 nucleotides matching TRBD1. This CDR3 region has 15 residues. Trimming cost V 2 bases and J 6 bases; bases outside gene matches: 8. Germline loops: CDR1 SGDLS, CDR2 YYNGEE. This CDR3 is CASSVSGQGFSEAFF. The CDR3 DNA reads as TGTGCCAGCAGCGTGTCGGGACAGGGCTTCTCTGAAGCTTTCTTT. The whole variable domain, remainder taken from reference TRBV9 and TRBJ1-1, is DSGVTQTPKHLITATGQRVTLRCSPRSGDLSVYWYQQSLDQGLQFLIQYYNGEERAKGNILERFSAQQFPDLHSELNLSSLELGDSALYFCASSVSGQGFSEAFFGQGTRLTVV.

The gene calls are TRBV28 and TRBJ1-1; TRBD1 might be the D (5 bases). Trimming took 3 bases from V and 4 from J, leaving 9 bases between them. Germline CDR1 is MDHEN and CDR2 is SYDVKM. The CDR3 is 13 residues long. The CDR3 loop reads CASSLRGITEAFF. CDR3 coding DNA: TGTGCCAGCAGTTTGCGGGGGATCACTGAAGCTTTCTTT.

This clone was detected a few times. This chain connects TRBV5-1 to TRBJ2-1; 7 bases line up with TRBD1. Germline CDR1 is SGHRS and CDR2 is YFSETQ. Trimming cost V 1 base and J 8 bases; bases outside gene matches: 6. The CDR3 has 14 residues. DNA for the CDR3: TGCGCCAGCAGCTTGTGGACAGGATACGATGAGCAGTTCTTC. This encodes CASSLWTGYDEQFF.

The V call is TRBV9, the J call TRBJ1-3, with 9 bases aligning to TRBD1. The CDR3 has 18 residues. Trimming took 3 bases from V and 0 from J; bases not matched to a gene: 10. The germline gives CDR1 SGDLS, CDR2 YYNGEE. This chain's CDR3 is CASSASGTGSLSGNTIYF. In DNA form, the CDR3 reads TGTGCCAGCAGCGCCTCGGGGACAGGGTCCCTCTCTGGAAACACCATATATTTT.

The chain couples TRBV13 to TRBJ1-4; 7 nucleotides align to TRBD1. Germline V lookup: CDR1 PRHDT, CDR2 FYEKMQ (reference sequence). With V trimmed by 11 bases and J by 3 bases, 9 bases remained unmatched. This CDR3 comprises 14 residues. CDR3 DNA sequence: TGTGCCTGTCGTCTACAGGGGCCTAATGAAAAACTGTTTTTT. Encoded protein: CACRLQGPNEKLFF.

The V and J genes are TRBV19 and TRBJ1-5; tentative D call: TRBD1 (5 bases). Trimming pared 5 bases from V and 7 bases from J, leaving 12 bases between. The CDR3 is 13 amino acids. Germline V gene sequence: CDR1 LNHDA, CDR2 SQIVND (reference sequence). The CDR3 loop reads CASSLAGWQPQHF. In nucleotides, the CDR3 is TGTGCCAGTAGTCTCGCAGGGTGGCAGCCCCAGCATTTT.